This note documents a single T cell receptor (beta chain) sequence. The sample is drawn from a study of blood T cell repertoires in COVID-19. Overall study: The study drew acute and convalescent COVID-19 samples from the United States, Italy and Spain. PBMCs, B-cell-depleted T cells, or T cells provided the cDNA or gDNA that made up the material.

Using immunoSEQ multiplex PCR, the repertoire was profiled, and TCRdb retains in-frame clones only, with some absent. This table has 220,000 or so clones, 80% to 90% appearing once. Participants were aged roughly 18 to 90 years, lived in roughly 23 US areas, and enrolled virtually. Participants classified as exposed had met a COVID-19 case within 2 weeks before study entry. This TCR was recovered from a man in his fifties or sixties who had been exposed to COVID-19. The source material was PBMCs or T cells enriched from blood (not recorded which).

The CDR3 DNA follows: TGCGCCAGCAGCCAAGTACTCACAGGGCGCGAGCATGGCTACACCTTC. The encoded protein is CASSQVLTGREHGYTF. The V and J genes are TRBV4-1 and TRBJ1-2, with D possibly TRBD1 on 6 matching bases. The V and J ends lost 1 base and 6 bases respectively, with 18 bases between them. This CDR3 is built from 16 residues. CDR1 MGHRA and CDR2 YSYEKL come from the germline V gene.